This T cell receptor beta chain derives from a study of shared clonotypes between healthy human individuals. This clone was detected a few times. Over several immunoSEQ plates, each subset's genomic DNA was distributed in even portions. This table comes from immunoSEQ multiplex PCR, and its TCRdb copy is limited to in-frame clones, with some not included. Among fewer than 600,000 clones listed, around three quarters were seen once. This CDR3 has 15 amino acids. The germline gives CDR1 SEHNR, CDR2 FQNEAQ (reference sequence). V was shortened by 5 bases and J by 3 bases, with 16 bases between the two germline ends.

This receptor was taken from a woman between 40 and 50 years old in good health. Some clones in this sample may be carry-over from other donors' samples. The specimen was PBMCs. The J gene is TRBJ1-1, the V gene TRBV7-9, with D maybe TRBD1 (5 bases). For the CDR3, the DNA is TGTGCCAGCAGCCCTCAGGGAGGGCTGTACACTGAAGCTTTCTTT. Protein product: CASSPQGGLYTEAFF. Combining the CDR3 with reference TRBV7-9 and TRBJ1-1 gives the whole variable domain DTGVSQNPRHKITKRGQNVTFRCDPISEHNRLYWYRQTLGQGPEFLTYFQNEAQLEKSRLLSDRFSAERPKGSFSTLEIQRTEQGDSAMYLCASSPQGGLYTEAFFGQGTRLTVV.